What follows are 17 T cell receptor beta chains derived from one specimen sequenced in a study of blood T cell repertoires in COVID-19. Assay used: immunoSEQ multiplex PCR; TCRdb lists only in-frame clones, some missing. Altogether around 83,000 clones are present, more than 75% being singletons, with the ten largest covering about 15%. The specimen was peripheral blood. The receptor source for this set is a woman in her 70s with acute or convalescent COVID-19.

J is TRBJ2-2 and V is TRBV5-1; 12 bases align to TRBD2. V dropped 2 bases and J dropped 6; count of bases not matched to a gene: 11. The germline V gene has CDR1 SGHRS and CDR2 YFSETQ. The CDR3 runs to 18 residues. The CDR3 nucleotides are TGCGCCAGCAGCTTTCCCAGACTAGCGGGGGACGCGGCCGGGGAGCTGTTTTTT. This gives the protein CASSFPRLAGDAAGELFF. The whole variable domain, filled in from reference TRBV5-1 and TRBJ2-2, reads KAGVTQTPRYLIKTRGQQVTLSCSPISGHRSVSWYQQTPGQGLQFLFEYFSETQRNKGNFPGRFSGRQFSNSRSEMNVSTLELGDSALYLCASSFPRLAGDAAGELFFGEGSRLTVL.

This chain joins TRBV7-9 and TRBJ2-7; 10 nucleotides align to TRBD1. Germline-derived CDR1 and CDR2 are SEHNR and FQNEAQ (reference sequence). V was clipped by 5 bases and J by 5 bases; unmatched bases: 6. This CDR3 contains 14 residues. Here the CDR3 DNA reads TGTGCCAGCAGCCCTAAGGGGACAGGGGACGAGCAGTACGTC. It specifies CASSPKGTGDEQYV.

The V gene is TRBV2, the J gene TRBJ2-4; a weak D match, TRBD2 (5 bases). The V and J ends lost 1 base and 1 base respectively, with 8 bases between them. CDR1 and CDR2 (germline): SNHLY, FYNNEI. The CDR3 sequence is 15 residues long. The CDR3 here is CASSEDGGAKNIQYF. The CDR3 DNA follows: TGTGCCAGCAGTGAAGATGGCGGGGCCAAAAACATTCAGTACTTC. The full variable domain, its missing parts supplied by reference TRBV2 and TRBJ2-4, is EPEVTQTPSHQVTQMGQEVILRCVPISNHLYFYWYRQILGQKVEFLVSFYNNEISEKSEIFDDQFSVERPDGSNFTLKIRSTKLEDSAMYFCASSEDGGAKNIQYFGAGTRLSVL.

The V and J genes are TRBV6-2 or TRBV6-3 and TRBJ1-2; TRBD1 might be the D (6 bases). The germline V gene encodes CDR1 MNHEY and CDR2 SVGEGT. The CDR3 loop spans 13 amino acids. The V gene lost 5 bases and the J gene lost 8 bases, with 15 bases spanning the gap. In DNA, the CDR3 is TGTGCCAGCAGTCTCCAGGGGAAGGGCGGCTACACCTTC. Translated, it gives CASSLQGKGGYTF.

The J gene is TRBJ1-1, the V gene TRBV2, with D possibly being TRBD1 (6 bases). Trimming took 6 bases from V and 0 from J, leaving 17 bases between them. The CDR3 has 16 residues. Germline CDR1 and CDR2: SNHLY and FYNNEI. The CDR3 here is CASRDPGVLMNTEAFF. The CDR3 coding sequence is TGTGCCAGCAGGGACCCAGGGGTTTTAATGAACACTGAAGCTTTCTTT.

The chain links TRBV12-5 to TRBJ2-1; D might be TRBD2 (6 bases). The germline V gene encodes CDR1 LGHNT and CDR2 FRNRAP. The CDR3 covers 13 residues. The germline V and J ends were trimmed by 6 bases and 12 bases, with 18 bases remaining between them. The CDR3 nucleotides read TGTGCTAGTGGACGGGAGATAGCGGAACCGCAGTTCTTC. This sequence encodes CASGREIAEPQFF. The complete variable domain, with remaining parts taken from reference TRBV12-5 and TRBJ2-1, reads DARVTQTPRHKVTEMGQEVTMRCQPILGHNTVFWYRQTMMQGLELLAYFRNRAPLDDSGMPKDRFSAEMPDATLATLKIQPSEPRDSAVYFCASGREIAEPQFFGPGTRLTVL.

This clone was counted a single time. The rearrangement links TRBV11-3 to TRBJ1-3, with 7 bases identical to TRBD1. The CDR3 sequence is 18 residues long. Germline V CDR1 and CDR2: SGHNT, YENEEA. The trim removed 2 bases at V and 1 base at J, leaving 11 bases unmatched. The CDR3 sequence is CASSLKRPLDRSGNTIYF. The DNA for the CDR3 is TGTGCCAGCAGCTTAAAGCGCCCCCTGGACAGGTCTGGAAACACCATATATTTT.

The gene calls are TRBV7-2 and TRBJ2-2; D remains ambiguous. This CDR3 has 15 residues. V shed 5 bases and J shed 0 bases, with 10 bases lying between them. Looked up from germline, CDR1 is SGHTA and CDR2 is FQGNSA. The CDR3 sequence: CASSPLQTNTGELFF. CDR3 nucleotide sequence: TGTGCCAGCAGCCCCCTCCAGACGAACACCGGGGAGCTGTTTTTT.

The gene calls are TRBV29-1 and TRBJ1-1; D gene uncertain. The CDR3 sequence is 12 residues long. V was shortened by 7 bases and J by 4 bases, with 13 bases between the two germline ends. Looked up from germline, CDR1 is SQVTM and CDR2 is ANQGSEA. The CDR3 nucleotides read TGCAGCGCCACCTTCAGTTCCACTGAAGCTTTCTTT. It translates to CSATFSSTEAFF.

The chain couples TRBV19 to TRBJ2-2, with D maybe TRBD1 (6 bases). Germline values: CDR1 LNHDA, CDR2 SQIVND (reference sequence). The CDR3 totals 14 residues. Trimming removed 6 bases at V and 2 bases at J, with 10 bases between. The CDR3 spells CASSPGENTGELFF. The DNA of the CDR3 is TGTGCCAGTAGCCCAGGGGAAAACACCGGGGAGCTGTTTTTT.

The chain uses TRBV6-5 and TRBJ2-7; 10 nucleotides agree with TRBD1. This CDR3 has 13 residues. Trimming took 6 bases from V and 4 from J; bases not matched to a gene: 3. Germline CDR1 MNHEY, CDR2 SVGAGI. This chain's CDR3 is CASSRDRGYEQYV. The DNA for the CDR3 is TGTGCCAGCAGCCGGGACAGGGGATACGAGCAGTACGTC.

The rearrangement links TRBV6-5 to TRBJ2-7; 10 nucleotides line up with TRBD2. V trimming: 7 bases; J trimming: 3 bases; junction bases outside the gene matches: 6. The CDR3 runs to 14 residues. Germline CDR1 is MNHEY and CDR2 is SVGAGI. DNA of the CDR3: TGTGCCAGCACCCAGCGGGGGGGGAGCTACGAGCAGTACGTC. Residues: CASTQRGGSYEQYV.

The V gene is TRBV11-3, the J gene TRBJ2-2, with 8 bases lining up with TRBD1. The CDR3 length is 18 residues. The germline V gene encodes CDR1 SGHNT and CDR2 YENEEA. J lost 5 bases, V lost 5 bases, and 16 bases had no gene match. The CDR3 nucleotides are TGTGCCAGCAGCCAAACCGGGACAGGTGTTCGGGGGACCGGGGAGCTGTTTTTT. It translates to CASSQTGTGVRGTGELFF. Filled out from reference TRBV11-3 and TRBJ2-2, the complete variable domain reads EAGVVQSPRYKIIEKKQPVAFWCNPISGHNTLYWYLQNLGQGPELLIRYENEEAVDDSQLPKDRFSAERLKGVDSTLKIQPAELGDSAVYLCASSQTGTGVRGTGELFFGEGSRLTVL.

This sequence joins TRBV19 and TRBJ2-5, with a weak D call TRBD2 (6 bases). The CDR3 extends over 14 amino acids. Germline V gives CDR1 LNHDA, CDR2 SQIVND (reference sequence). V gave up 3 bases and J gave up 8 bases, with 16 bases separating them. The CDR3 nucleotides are TGTGCCAGTAGTATGGGACTCGAAGGGAGCACCCAGTACTTC. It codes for CASSMGLEGSTQYF. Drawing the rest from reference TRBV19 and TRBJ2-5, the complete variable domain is DGGITQSPKYLFRKEGQNVTLSCEQNLNHDAMYWYRQDPGQGLRLIYYSQIVNDFQKGDIAEGYSVSREKKESFPLTVTSAQKNPTAFYLCASSMGLEGSTQYFGPGTRLLVL.

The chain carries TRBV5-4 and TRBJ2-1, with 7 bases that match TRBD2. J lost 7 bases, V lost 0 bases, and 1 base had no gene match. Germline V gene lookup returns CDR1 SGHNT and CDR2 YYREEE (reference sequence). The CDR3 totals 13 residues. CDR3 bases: TGTGCCAGCAGCTTGGCGGGAGGAAATGAGCAGTTCTTC. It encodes CASSLAGGNEQFF.

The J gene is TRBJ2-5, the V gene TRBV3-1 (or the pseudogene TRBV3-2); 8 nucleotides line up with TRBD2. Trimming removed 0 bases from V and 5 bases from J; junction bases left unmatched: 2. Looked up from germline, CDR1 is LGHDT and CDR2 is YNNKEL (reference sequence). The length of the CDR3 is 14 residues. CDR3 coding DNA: TGTGCCAGCAGCCAAGATGAGCGGGGGGAGACCCAGTACTTC. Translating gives CASSQDERGETQYF.

The CDR3 sequence: CSVDPTGATEAFF. The CDR3 coding sequence is TGCAGCGTTGACCCCACAGGGGCCACTGAAGCTTTCTTT. The rearrangement joins TRBV29-1 to TRBJ1-1; TRBD1 aligns across 7 bases. This CDR3 has 13 amino acids. CDR1 is SQVTM and CDR2 is ANQGSEA in the germline V gene. Germline trimming cut 3 bases from V and 4 bases from J; bases unmatched to any gene: 5.